These 14 T cell receptor beta chains were all obtained from the same sample, sequenced in a study of blood T cell repertoires in COVID-19. TCRdb keeps only in-frame clones here, not all; method: immunoSEQ multiplex PCR. Of some 150,000 clones listed, approximately 78% were seen once; the top ten hold roughly 1.5%. The sequencing input was peripheral blood. Receptors were obtained from a man older than 75 with acute or convalescent COVID-19.

V and J are TRBV5-4 and TRBJ2-5, with 9 bases fitting TRBD1. The trim removed 4 bases at V and 2 bases at J, leaving 6 bases unmatched. The CDR3 covers 15 residues. CDR1 is SGHNT and CDR2 is YYREEE in the germline V gene (reference sequence). The CDR3 DNA follows: TGTGCCAGCAGCACAGGGGGCATAGGGCAAGAGACCCAGTACTTC. Its protein product is CASSTGGIGQETQYF.

This chain connects TRBV2 to TRBJ1-6, with D hard to call. V gave up 1 base and J gave up 8 bases, with 9 bases separating them. The CDR3 spans 14 residues. Germline V gene sequence: CDR1 SNHLY, CDR2 FYNNEI. CDR3 DNA sequence: TGTGCCAGCAGTGAAGAGGGAGACGATTCACCCCTCCACTTT. Translating gives CASSEEGDDSPLHF.

The chain is built from TRBV7-9 and TRBJ1-5; tentatively, D is TRBD1 (5 bases). The CDR3 runs 13 residues. From germline, CDR1 is SEHNR and CDR2 FQNEAQ (reference sequence). V dropped 5 bases and J dropped 7 bases, with 12 bases sitting between them. The CDR3 coding sequence is TGTGCCAGCAGCGCTGTTGGGGGGCAGCCCCAGCATTTT. It yields the protein CASSAVGGQPQHF.

The chain combines TRBV7-2 with TRBJ2-7; the D gene is possibly TRBD1 (6 bases). Trimming left V 4 bases short and J 0 bases short, with 22 bases between. Per the germline V gene, CDR1 is SGHTA and CDR2 is FQGNSA. The CDR3 sequence is 18 residues long. The CDR3, as DNA: TGTGCCAGCAGCTCTACTACAGGGATGGGTTTAAGCTCCTACGAGCAGTACTTC. The encoded protein is CASSSTTGMGLSSYEQYF.

This clone was detected only a few times. The genes are TRBV18 and TRBJ2-5; 11 bases are a match to TRBD2. In germline, CDR1 is KGHSH, CDR2 LQKENI. The ends lost 3 bases at V and 3 bases at J; junction bases unmatched: 3. The CDR3 sequence is 15 residues long. The CDR3 DNA follows: TGTGCCAGCTCACCGGAGGGACTAGCGGAAGAGACCCAGTACTTC. It yields the protein CASSPEGLAEETQYF.

This clone was seen a few times. The rearrangement joins TRBV27 to TRBJ1-4; maybe TRBD1 (6 bases). Trimming took off 4 bases at V and 14 bases at J, with 14 bases between the two ends. This CDR3 comprises 12 residues. Germline CDR1 and CDR2: MNHEY and SMNVEV (reference sequence). In DNA, the CDR3 is TGTGCCAGCAGTTCCACGACAGGTCTCCTGTTTTTT. As protein: CASSSTTGLLFF.

The chain employs TRBV7-6 and TRBJ2-2, with a possible D match to TRBD1 (6 bases). The ends were cut back, 3 bases at V and 1 base at J, with 9 bases in the middle. The CDR3 is made up of 15 amino acids. Germline loops: CDR1 SGHVS, CDR2 FNYEAQ. The DNA of the CDR3 is TGTGCCAGCAGCTTCGGACAGATGAACACCGGGGAGCTGTTTTTT. Protein sequence: CASSFGQMNTGELFF.

The chain uses TRBV28 and TRBJ2-3; 10 nucleotides match TRBD2. With 7 bases clipped from V and 4 bases from J, the junction kept 11 bases outside the gene matches. This CDR3 has 16 amino acids. The germline V gene encodes CDR1 MDHEN and CDR2 SYDVKM. This chain's CDR3 is CASTRTSGMGADTQYF. The CDR3 DNA sequence: TGTGCCAGCACAAGGACTAGCGGAATGGGAGCAGATACGCAGTATTTT.

V is TRBV2 and J is TRBJ2-7; D possibly corresponds to TRBD2 (5 bases). V was cut by 5 bases and J by 0 bases, with 8 bases left in between. Germline V gene lookup returns CDR1 SNHLY and CDR2 FYNNEI. The CDR3 loop spans 13 amino acids. CDR3 protein: CASSRTSSYEQYV. Written as DNA, the CDR3 is TGTGCCAGCAGTCGAACTAGCTCCTACGAGCAGTACGTC.

This clone was observed a few times. The rearrangement uses TRBV11-2 and TRBJ1-6, with D possibly matching TRBD1 (5 bases). The V gene's germline CDR1 is SGHAT and CDR2 FQNNGV. V was clipped by 8 bases and J by 0 bases, with 11 bases between them. This CDR3 has 15 residues. The CDR3 loop reads CASGRGSSYNSPLHF. Here the CDR3 DNA reads TGTGCCAGCGGGAGGGGAAGCTCCTATAATTCACCCCTCCACTTT.

This clone was seen at least ten times. The chain couples TRBV29-1 to TRBJ1-2; D is possibly TRBD1 (6 bases). Germline values: CDR1 SQVTM, CDR2 ANQGSEA. This CDR3 is built from 13 residues. V gave up 5 bases and J gave up 5 bases, with 15 bases separating them. Here the CDR3 DNA reads TGCAGCGTTCCAGCACAGGGTCCTTATGGCTACACCTTC. The encoded protein is CSVPAQGPYGYTF.

CDR3 residues: CASSQDQRGQETQYF. CDR3 sequence (DNA): TGCGCCAGCAGCCAAGATCAGAGAGGCCAAGAGACCCAGTACTTC. The chain carries TRBV4-3 and TRBJ2-5; no reliable D call. Trimming took 0 bases from V and 1 from J, leaving 9 bases between them. Germline assignment: CDR1 LGHNA and CDR2 YSLEER. The CDR3 runs 15 residues.

Comments on this clone: A much larger clone sits a single nucleotide away, making a read error possible. The V call is TRBV11-2, the J call TRBJ1-1; 9 bases align to TRBD1. The ends lost 5 bases at V and 4 bases at J; junction bases unmatched: 5. There are 14 residues in the CDR3. The germline CDR1 and CDR2 sequences are SGHAT and FQNNGV. CDR3 nucleotide sequence: TGTGCCAGCAGCCCAGGACAGGGGAGCACTGAAGCTTTCTTT. The encoded protein is CASSPGQGSTEAFF.

The chain employs TRBV5-1 and TRBJ2-3, with 8 bases matching TRBD1. V shed 0 bases, J shed 2 bases, and the junction held 2 bases outside the gene matches. Germline lookup yields CDR1 SGHRS and CDR2 YFSETQ. The CDR3 length is 15 residues. The CDR3: CASSLDRGNTDTQYF. The CDR3 coding sequence is TGCGCCAGCAGCTTGGACAGGGGGAACACAGATACGCAGTATTTT.